One sample yielded the 7 T cell receptor beta chains listed below, sequenced in a study of molecular identifiers for immune sequencing clone quantification. TCRdb re-called the PCR reads with MiXCR, one entry per CDR3 protein. The data contain approximately 550,000 distinct CDR3 sequences, about 25% of them singletons. Sequencing used naive CD8+ T cells from blood, with Jurkat cell RNA spiked in. Subset specified: FACS-sorted CD8+CD4-CCR7+CD45RA+ naive T cells. The receptors stem from a human donor in good health. Some libraries in this study had Jurkat cell RNA spiked in.

V gene TRBV7-9 combines with J gene TRBJ2-7; possibly TRBD2 for D (5 bases). Germline lookup yields CDR1 SEHNR and CDR2 FQNEAQ (reference sequence). The CDR3 spans 11 residues. V was trimmed by 5 bases and J by 7 bases, leaving 9 bases between them. The CDR3 nucleotides are TGTGCCAGCAGCATCAGGAGGGAGCAGTACTTC. Protein product: CASSIRREQYF.

CDR3 in amino acids: CASSVVLAGDTGELFF. The CDR3 DNA is TGTGCCAGCAGCGTAGTCCTAGCGGGAGACACCGGGGAGCTGTTTTTT. The rearrangement joins TRBV9 to TRBJ2-2; 10 bases line up with TRBD2. Germline V lookup: CDR1 SGDLS, CDR2 YYNGEE. The V segment lost 0 bases and the J segment 3 bases; nucleotides outside the gene matches: 2. The CDR3 extends over 16 amino acids.

This clonotype was seen at least ten times. This chain joins TRBV12-3 or TRBV12-4 and TRBJ2-5; 7 bases agree with TRBD1. This CDR3 comprises 16 residues. V gave up 5 bases and J gave up 1 base; unmatched junction bases: 10. The CDR3 DNA reads as TGTGCCAGCAGTCCCCCAAACCGGGACAGCCAAGAGACCCAGTACTTC. Amino acid sequence: CASSPPNRDSQETQYF.

As for this clonotype: This sequence may be a read error, since a much larger clone differs from it by one base. This chain joins TRBV5-5 and TRBJ2-1, with a weak D call TRBD2 (6 bases). Germline CDR1 and CDR2: SGHKS and YYEKEE (reference sequence). The CDR3 is 16 amino acids. V was trimmed by 4 bases and J by 2 bases, leaving 16 bases between them. CDR3 in DNA: TGTGCCAGCAGCCTAACGACTAGAGAGACCTACAATGAGCAGTTCTTC. This codes for CASSLTTRETYNEQFF.

The chain couples TRBV7-9 to TRBJ2-3; TRBD1 matches at 7 bases. The V segment lost 2 bases and the J segment 2 bases; nucleotides outside the gene matches: 16. The V gene's germline CDR1 is SEHNR and CDR2 FQNEAQ (reference sequence). The CDR3 has 19 amino acids. The CDR3 nucleotides read TGTGCCAGCAGCTTAAGTTTGGTGAGTCGGGACAGAAACACAGATACGCAGTATTTT. Translating gives CASSLSLVSRDRNTDTQYF.

This clonotype was counted many times. The chain recombines TRBV5-1 with TRBJ2-5, with D perhaps being TRBD1 or TRBD2 (5 bases each). Germline-derived CDR1 and CDR2 are SGHRS and YFSETQ. Trimming took 2 bases from V and 1 from J, leaving 15 bases between them. The CDR3 extends over 16 amino acids. The CDR3, as DNA: TGCGCCAGCAGCTTTAGTCTTAGGGACCTCCAAGAGACCCAGTACTTC. It encodes CASSFSLRDLQETQYF.

On this clonotype: One base away lies a much larger clone, so this may be a sequencing read error. The J gene is TRBJ2-7, the V gene TRBV30; D is unresolved. The CDR3 consists of 11 residues. Per the germline V gene, CDR1 is GTSNPN and CDR2 is SVGIG (reference sequence). CDR3 residues: CAWSPGYEQCF. The CDR3 bases are TGTGCCTGGTCCCCAGGCTACGAGCAGTGCTTC.